This TCR beta chain was sequenced for a study of cytomegalovirus exposure and HLA in healthy donors. Points from the study as a whole: An observed cluster of highly shared sequence variants was recorded as a likely sequencing artifact.

Points on this clone: As yet, its antigen is unknown.

Researchers ran the PCR with 60 Vbeta and 13 Jbeta primers. The protocol was immunoSEQ multiplex PCR, while the TCRdb copy is restricted to in-frame clones and leaves out a portion. The sample has approximately 96,000 clones; the top ten hold 5% to 6.5%. This CDR3 region has 12 residues. Germline values: CDR1 SNHLY, CDR2 FYNNEI. V was trimmed by 3 bases and J by 10 bases, leaving 12 bases between them. The sequence came from a girl under 18 in good health and CMV-seropositive. The sequenced sample consisted of PBMCs. The chain couples TRBV2 to TRBJ1-1; weak D call: TRBD1 (5 bases). CDR3 residues: CASSDGVRGAFF. CDR3 bases: TGTGCCAGCAGTGATGGTGTAAGGGGAGCTTTCTTT.